This is a list of T cell receptor beta chains from one sample in a study of cytomegalovirus exposure and HLA in healthy donors. Some clones are missing from TCRdb's copy, which holds only in-frame ones; the method was immunoSEQ multiplex PCR. The sample shows around 120,000 clones, roughly 70% of them seen only once. The source material was PBMCs. The receptor set was obtained from a man aged 40-49 years in good health and CMV-seropositive. CDR3s leave out the opening cysteine and the closing phenylalanine or tryptophan.

V: TRBV7-9
J: TRBJ1-1
CDR3: ASSVGQNTEAF

V: TRBV29-1
J: TRBJ2-4
CDR3: SVVGGGSKNIQY

V: TRBV7-9
J: TRBJ2-7
CDR3: ASSPRGSVGVAYEQY

V: TRBV25-1
J: TRBJ2-6
CDR3: ASSPQTGRLSGANVLT

V: TRBV7-9
J: TRBJ2-2
CDR3: ASSLAGSRTGELF

V: TRBV28
J: TRBJ2-1
CDR3: ASRPTSGRLVGEF

V: TRBV25-1
J: TRBJ1-2
CDR3: ASRLSGGANYGYT

V: TRBV11-3
J: TRBJ2-6
CDR3: ASSAGTLASGANVLT

V: TRBV6-1
J: TRBJ2-7
CDR3: ASSPGTSGRLEQY

V: TRBV5-1
J: TRBJ2-7
CDR3: ASSLSLATRGY

V: TRBV7-9
J: TRBJ1-6
CDR3: ASSEGTVNSPLH

V: TRBV5-1
J: TRBJ1-1
CDR3: ASSLAGRAF

V: TRBV5-4
J: TRBJ1-3
CDR3: ASSLAVTGRGNTIY

V: TRBV9
J: TRBJ2-2
CDR3: ASSQRDSENTGELF